The entry below gives a single T cell receptor beta chain sequence along with its context. The time point was: pre-treatment sample, taken before nivolumab and TIL therapy. The tumor samples were excised metastases, mostly pleural nodules or supraclavicular lymph nodes. The CDR3 contains 13 residues. V shed 3 bases and J shed 7 bases, with 10 bases lying between them. Germline V lookup: CDR1 LNHDA, CDR2 SQIVND (reference sequence). These data are taken from a study of TIL therapy for anti-PD-1-resistant metastatic lung cancer. The immunoSEQ assay was v3. Sequenced by immunoSEQ multiplex PCR; TCRdb stores in-frame clones only, minus some. The sample contains approximately 24,000 clones, over 60% of which appear only once.

The source was tumor tissue, collected at baseline. This receptor was taken from a person aged 25 to 80 with non-small cell lung cancer. The rearrangement links TRBV19 to TRBJ1-5, with D possibly being TRBD1 (6 bases). The CDR3 DNA reads as TGTGCCAGTAGTATCCACAGGGACCAGCCCCAGCATTTT. It translates to CASSIHRDQPQHF. Full variable domain (missing parts from reference TRBV19 and TRBJ1-5): DGGITQSPKYLFRKEGQNVTLSCEQNLNHDAMYWYRQDPGQGLRLIYYSQIVNDFQKGDIAEGYSVSREKKESFPLTVTSAQKNPTAFYLCASSIHRDQPQHFGDGTRLSIL.